Presented here are 2 T cell receptor beta chains from one specimen sequenced in a study of Ad26.COV2.S vaccination and SARS-CoV-2 variants. Here immunoSEQ multiplex PCR was the method, and the copy in TCRdb shows in-frame clones only, minus some. The top ten hold about 3.9% of the sample, which has approximately 400,000 clones, 92% seen once. The source was peripheral blood, collected after recovery from COVID-19. Every receptor here comes from a human donor who had recovered from COVID-19.

This clone was seen a few times. The V call is TRBV3-1 (or the pseudogene TRBV3-2), the J call TRBJ2-3; no definite D call. The germline gives CDR1 LGHDT, CDR2 YNNKEL (reference sequence). Trimming cost V 0 bases and J 14 bases, with 9 bases left between them. CDR3 length: 11 amino acids. CDR3 protein: CASSQERARYF. Here the CDR3 DNA reads TGTGCCAGCAGCCAAGAAAGGGCTCGGTATTTT.

The chain couples TRBV7-9 to TRBJ2-3, with 9 bases aligning to TRBD2. The CDR3 length is 17 residues. V lost 3 bases, J lost 0 bases, and 7 bases stayed unmatched. Per germline, CDR1 SEHNR and CDR2 FQNEAQ (reference sequence). The CDR3 region is CASSFHSGGPSTDTQYF. CDR3 bases: TGTGCCAGCAGCTTTCATAGCGGGGGTCCTAGCACAGATACGCAGTATTTT.